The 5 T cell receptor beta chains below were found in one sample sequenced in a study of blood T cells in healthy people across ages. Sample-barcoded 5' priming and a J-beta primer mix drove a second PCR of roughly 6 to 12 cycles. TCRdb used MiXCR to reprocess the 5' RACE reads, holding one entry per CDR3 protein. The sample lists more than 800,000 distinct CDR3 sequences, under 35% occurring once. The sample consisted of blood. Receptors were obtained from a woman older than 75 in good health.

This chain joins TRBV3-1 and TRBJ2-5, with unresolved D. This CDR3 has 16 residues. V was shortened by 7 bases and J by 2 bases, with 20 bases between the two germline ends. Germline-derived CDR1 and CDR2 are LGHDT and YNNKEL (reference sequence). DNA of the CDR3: TGTGCCAGCAACTCGAACCGGGCCCTAGGACAAGAGACCCAGTACTTC. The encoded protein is CASNSNRALGQETQYF.

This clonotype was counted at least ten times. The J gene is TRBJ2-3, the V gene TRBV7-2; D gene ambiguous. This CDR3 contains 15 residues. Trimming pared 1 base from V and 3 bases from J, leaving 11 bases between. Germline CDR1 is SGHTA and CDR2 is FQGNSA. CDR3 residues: CASSLVLRTTDTQYF. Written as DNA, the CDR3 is TGTGCCAGCAGCTTAGTATTGCGTACTACAGATACGCAGTATTTT.

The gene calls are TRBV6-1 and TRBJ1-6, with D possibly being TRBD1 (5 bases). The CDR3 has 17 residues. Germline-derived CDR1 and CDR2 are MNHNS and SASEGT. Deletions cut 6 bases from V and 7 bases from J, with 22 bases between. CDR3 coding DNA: TGTGCCAGCAGACCCTCTCCTGGGACTTTCTTCAATTCACCCCTCCACTTT. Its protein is CASRPSPGTFFNSPLHF.

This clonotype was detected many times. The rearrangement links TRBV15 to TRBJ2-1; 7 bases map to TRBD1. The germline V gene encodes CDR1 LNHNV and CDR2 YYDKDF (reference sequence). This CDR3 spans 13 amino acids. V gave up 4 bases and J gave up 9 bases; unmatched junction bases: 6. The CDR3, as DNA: TGTGCCACCAGCAACCGGGACAGCGCTGAGCAGTTCTTC. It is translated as CATSNRDSAEQFF. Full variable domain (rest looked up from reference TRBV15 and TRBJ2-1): DAMVIQNPRYQVTQFGKPVTLSCSQTLNHNVMYWYQQKSSQAPKLLFHYYDKDFNNEADTPDNFQSRRPNTSFCFLDIRSPGLGDTAMYLCATSNRDSAEQFFGPGTRLTVL.

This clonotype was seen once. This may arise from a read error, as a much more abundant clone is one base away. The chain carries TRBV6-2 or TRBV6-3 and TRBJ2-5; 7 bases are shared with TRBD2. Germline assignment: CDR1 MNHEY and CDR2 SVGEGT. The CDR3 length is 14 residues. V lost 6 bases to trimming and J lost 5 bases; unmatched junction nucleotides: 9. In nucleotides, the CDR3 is TGTGCCAGCAGCAACCTGCGGGGGAAGGAGACCCAGTACTTC. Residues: CASSNLRGKETQYF.